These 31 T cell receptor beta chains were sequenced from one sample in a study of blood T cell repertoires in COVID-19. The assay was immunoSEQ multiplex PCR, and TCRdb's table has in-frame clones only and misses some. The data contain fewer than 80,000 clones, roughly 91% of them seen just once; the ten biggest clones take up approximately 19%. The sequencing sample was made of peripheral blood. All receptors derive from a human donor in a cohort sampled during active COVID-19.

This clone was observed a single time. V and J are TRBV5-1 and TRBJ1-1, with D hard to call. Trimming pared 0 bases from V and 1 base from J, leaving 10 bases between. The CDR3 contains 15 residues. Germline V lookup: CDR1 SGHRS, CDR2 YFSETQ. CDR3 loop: CASSLVEAPNTEAFF. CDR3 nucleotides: TGCGCCAGCAGCTTGGTCGAGGCACCGAACACTGAAGCTTTCTTT.

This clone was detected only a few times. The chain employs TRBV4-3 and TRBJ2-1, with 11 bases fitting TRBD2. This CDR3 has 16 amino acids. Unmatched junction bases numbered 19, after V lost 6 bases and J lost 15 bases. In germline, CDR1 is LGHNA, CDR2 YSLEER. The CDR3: CASRPRISSGGPRVFF. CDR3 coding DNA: TGCGCCAGCAGACCAAGAATCTCTAGCGGGGGGCCCCGAGTGTTCTTC.

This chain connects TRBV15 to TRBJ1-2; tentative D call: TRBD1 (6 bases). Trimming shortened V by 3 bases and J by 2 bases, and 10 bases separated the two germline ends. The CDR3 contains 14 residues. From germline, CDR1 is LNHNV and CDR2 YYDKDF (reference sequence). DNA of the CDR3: TGTGCCACCAGCAGTCAACAGGGAAACTATGGCTACACCTTC. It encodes CATSSQQGNYGYTF.

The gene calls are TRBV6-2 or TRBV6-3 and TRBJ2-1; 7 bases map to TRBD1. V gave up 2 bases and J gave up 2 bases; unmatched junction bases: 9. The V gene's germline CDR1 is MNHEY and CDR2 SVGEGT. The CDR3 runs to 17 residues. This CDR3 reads CASSYEDPGQPYNEQFF. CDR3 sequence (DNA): TGTGCCAGCAGTTACGAGGACCCGGGACAGCCCTACAATGAGCAGTTCTTC.

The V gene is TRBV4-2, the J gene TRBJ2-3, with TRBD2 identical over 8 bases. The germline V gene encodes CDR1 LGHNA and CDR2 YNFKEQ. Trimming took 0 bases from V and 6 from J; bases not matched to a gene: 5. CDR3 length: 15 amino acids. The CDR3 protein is CASSQDRRGADTQYF. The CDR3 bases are TGTGCCAGCAGCCAAGATCGGCGGGGGGCCGATACGCAGTATTTT.

The CDR3 DNA reads TGTGCCAGCAGTTGGGGACAGGGCAATCAGCCCCAGCATTTT. Translation: CASSWGQGNQPQHF. This chain links TRBV6-5 with TRBJ1-5, with 8 bases aligning to TRBD1. The CDR3 runs to 14 residues. Trimming removed 4 bases from V and 2 bases from J; junction bases left unmatched: 1. CDR1 is MNHEY and CDR2 is SVGAGI in the germline V gene.

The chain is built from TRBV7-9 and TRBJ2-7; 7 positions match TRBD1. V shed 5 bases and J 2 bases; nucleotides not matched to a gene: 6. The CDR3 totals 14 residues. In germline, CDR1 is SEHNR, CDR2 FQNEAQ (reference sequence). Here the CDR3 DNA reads TGTGCCAGCAGCCCTACTGACAGGGCCTACGAGCAGTACTTC. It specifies CASSPTDRAYEQYF.

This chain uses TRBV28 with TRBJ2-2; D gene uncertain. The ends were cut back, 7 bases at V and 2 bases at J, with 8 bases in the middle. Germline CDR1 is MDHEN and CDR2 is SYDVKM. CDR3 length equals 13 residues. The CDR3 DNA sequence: TGTGCCAGCACAGTACACAACACCGGGGAGCTGTTTTTT. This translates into CASTVHNTGELFF.

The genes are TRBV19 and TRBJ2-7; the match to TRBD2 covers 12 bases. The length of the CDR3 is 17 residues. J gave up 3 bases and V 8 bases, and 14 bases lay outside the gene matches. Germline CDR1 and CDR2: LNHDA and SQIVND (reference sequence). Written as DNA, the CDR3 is TGTGCCAGTTCTCGGTACGCTAGCGGGAGGGGTCGCTACGAGCAGTACTTC. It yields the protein CASSRYASGRGRYEQYF.

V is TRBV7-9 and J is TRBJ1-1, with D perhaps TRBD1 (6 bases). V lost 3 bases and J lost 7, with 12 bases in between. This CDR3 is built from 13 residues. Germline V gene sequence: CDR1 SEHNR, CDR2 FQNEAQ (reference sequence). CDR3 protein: CASSLRQAGEAFF. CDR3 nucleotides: TGTGCCAGCAGCTTGAGACAGGCGGGTGAAGCTTTCTTT.

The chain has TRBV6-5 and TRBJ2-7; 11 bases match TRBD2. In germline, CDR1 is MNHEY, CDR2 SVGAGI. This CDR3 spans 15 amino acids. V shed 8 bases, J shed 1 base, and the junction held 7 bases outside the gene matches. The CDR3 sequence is CASRVTSGVSYEQYF. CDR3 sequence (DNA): TGTGCCAGCCGCGTGACTAGCGGGGTTTCCTACGAGCAGTACTTC.

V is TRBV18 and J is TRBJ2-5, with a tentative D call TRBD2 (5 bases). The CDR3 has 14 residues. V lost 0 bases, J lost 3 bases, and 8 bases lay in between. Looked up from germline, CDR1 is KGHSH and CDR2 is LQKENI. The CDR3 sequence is CASSPPAREETQYF. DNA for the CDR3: TGTGCCAGCTCACCACCTGCGAGGGAAGAGACCCAGTACTTC.

CDR3 residues: CASSYSGSRTYEQYF. The CDR3 nucleotides are TGTGCCAGCAGTTATAGTGGTTCGCGTACCTACGAGCAGTACTTC. This chain joins TRBV6-2 or TRBV6-3 and TRBJ2-7; D is unclear. V shed 3 bases and J shed 2 bases, with 14 bases lying between them. The CDR3 has 15 residues. The V gene's germline CDR1 is MNHEY and CDR2 SVGEGT.

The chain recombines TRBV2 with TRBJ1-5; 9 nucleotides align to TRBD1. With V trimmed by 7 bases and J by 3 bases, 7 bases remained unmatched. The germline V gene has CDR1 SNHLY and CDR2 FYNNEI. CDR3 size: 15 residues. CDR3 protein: CASTNDRGANQPQHF. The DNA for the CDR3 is TGTGCCAGCACAAACGACAGGGGGGCCAATCAGCCCCAGCATTTT.

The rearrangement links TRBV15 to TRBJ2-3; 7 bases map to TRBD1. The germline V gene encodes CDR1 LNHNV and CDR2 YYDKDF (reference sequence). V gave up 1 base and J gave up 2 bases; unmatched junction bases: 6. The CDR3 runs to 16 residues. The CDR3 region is CATSRGSTGYTDTQYF. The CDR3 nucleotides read TGTGCCACCAGCAGAGGTTCGACAGGGTACACAGATACGCAGTATTTT.

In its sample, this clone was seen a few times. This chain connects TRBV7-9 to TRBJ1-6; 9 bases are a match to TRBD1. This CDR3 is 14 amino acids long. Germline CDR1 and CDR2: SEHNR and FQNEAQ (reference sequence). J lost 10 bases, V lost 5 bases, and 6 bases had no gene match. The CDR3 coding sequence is TGTGCCAGCAGCACGGACAGGGGTTTGTCACCCCTCCACTTT. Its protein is CASSTDRGLSPLHF.

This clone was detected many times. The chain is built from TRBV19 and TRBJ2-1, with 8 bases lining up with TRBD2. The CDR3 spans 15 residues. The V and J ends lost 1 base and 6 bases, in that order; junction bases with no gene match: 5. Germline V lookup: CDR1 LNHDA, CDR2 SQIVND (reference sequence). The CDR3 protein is CASSIGVLAGNEQFF. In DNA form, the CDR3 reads TGTGCCAGTAGTATAGGAGTGCTAGCGGGCAATGAGCAGTTCTTC. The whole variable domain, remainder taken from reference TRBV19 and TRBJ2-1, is DGGITQSPKYLFRKEGQNVTLSCEQNLNHDAMYWYRQDPGQGLRLIYYSQIVNDFQKGDIAEGYSVSREKKESFPLTVTSAQKNPTAFYLCASSIGVLAGNEQFFGPGTRLTVL.

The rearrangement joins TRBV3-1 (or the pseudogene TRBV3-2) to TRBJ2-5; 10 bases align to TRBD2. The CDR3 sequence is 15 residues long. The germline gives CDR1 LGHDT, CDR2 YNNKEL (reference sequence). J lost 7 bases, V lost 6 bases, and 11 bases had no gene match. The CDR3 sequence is CASRSTSGSWGTQYF. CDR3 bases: TGTGCCAGCAGGTCGACTAGCGGGTCGTGGGGGACCCAGTACTTC.

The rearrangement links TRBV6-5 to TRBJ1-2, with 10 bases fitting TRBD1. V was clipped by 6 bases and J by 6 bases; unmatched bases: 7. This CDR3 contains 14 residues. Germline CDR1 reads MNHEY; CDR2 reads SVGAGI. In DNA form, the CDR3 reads TGTGCCAGCAGAAAGACAGGGGGCCTGGATGGCTACACCTTC. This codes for CASRKTGGLDGYTF.

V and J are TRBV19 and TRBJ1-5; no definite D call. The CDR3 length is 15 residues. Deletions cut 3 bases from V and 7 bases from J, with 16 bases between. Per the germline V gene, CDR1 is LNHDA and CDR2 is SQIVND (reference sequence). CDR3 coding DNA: TGTGCCAGTAGTATGGAGGGAATGGCGAGCCAGCCCCAGCATTTT. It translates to CASSMEGMASQPQHF.

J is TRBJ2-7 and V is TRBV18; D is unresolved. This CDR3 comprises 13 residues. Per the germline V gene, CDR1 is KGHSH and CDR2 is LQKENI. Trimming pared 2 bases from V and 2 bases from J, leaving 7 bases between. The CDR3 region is CASSPIDTYEQYF. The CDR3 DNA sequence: TGTGCCAGCTCACCAATCGACACCTACGAGCAGTACTTC.

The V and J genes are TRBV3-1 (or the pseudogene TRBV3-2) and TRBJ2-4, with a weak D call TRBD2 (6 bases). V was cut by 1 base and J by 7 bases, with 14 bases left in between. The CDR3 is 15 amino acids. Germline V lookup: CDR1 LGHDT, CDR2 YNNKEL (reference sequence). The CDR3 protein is CASSQVQSGGNIQYF. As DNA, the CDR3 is TGTGCCAGCAGCCAAGTACAGAGTGGGGGGAACATTCAGTACTTC.

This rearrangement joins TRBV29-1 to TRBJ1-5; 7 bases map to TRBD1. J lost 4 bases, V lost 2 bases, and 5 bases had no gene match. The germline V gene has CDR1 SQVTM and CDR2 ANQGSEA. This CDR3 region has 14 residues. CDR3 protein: CSVECLQGNQPQHF. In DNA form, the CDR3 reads TGCAGCGTTGAATGTCTACAGGGGAATCAGCCCCAGCATTTT.

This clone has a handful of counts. This CDR3 reads CASSKRGALLSTDTQYF. CDR3 coding DNA: TGTGCCAGTAGTAAGCGGGGGGCGCTCCTTAGCACAGATACGCAGTATTTT. The chain has TRBV19 and TRBJ2-3, with 9 bases lining up with TRBD2. With 4 bases clipped from V and 0 bases from J, the junction kept 8 bases outside the gene matches. The germline V gene has CDR1 LNHDA and CDR2 SQIVND (reference sequence). The CDR3 covers 17 residues.

CDR3: CSVGGGAGDEQYF. The CDR3 DNA reads as TGCAGCGTTGGAGGAGGGGCTGGGGATGAGCAGTACTTC. The chain combines TRBV29-1 with TRBJ2-7; D perhaps matches TRBD2 (6 bases). V gave up 4 bases and J gave up 7 bases, with 17 bases separating them. Germline CDR1 SQVTM, CDR2 ANQGSEA. The length of the CDR3 is 13 residues.

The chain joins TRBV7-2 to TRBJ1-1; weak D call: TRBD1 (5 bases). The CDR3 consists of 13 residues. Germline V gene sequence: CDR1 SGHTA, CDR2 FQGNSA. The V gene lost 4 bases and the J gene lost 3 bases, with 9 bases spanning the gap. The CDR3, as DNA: TGTGCCAGCAGCTCAGGGCAGTACACTGAAGCTTTCTTT. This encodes CASSSGQYTEAFF.

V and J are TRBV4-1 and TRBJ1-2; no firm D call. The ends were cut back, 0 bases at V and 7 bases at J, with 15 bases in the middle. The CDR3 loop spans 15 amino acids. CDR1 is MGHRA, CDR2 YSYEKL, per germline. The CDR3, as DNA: TGCGCCAGCAGCCAAGATCAAACCCCAGGAGGTGGCTACACCTTC. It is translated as CASSQDQTPGGGYTF.

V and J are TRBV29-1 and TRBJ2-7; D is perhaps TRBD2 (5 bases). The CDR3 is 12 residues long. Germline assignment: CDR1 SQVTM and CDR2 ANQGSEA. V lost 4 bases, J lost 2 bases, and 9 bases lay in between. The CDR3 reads CSVGAEPYEQYF. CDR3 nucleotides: TGCAGCGTTGGAGCGGAACCCTACGAGCAGTACTTC.

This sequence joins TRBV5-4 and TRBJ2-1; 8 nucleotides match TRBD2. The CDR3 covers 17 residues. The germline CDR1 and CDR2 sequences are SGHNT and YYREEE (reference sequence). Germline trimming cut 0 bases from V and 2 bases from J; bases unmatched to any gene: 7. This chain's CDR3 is CASSLGGAGGAYNEQFF. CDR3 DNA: TGTGCCAGCAGCTTGGGGGGCGCGGGGGGCGCCTACAATGAGCAGTTCTTC.

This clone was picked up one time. CDR3 in amino acids: CASSFGDSSSYEQYF. CDR3 in DNA: TGTGCCAGCAGCTTTGGCGACTCGAGCTCCTACGAGCAGTACTTC. This chain joins TRBV5-8 and TRBJ2-7, with D unclear. Germline V gives CDR1 SGHTS, CDR2 YDEGEE. The length of the CDR3 is 15 residues. Trimming removed 2 bases at V and 0 bases at J, with 12 bases between. Full variable domain (remainder filled in from reference TRBV5-8 and TRBJ2-7): EAGVTQSPTHLIKTRGQQATLRCSPISGHTSVYWYQQALGLGLQFLLWYDEGEERNRGNFPPRFSGRQFPNYSSELNVNALELEDSALYLCASSFGDSSSYEQYFGPGTRLTVT.

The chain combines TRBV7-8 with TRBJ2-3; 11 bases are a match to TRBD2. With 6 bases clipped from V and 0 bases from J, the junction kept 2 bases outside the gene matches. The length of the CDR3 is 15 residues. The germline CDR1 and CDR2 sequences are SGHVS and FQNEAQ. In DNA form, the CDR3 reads TGTGCCAGCAGTCTAGCGGGGGGAAGCACAGATACGCAGTATTTT. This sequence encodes CASSLAGGSTDTQYF.